This T cell receptor (beta chain) was captured in a study of CD8+ T cells in alopecia areata. Notes on the study in general: Sequencing of scalp samples also includes resident alphabeta T cells from normal skin. Many expanded lesional clones persisted during tofacitinib (in both scalp and blood).

This clone was detected a few times. Its matching antigen is unknown. Extraction of RNA preceded its reverse transcription into cDNA, which served as the sequencing template. TCRdb keeps only in-frame clones here, not all; method: immunoSEQ multiplex PCR. Found here are about 90,000 clones, around 47% of them singletons; the top ten hold 18%. The treatment is: oral pan-JAK inhibitor, 5-10 mg twice daily. It was from alopecia areata patients that lesional scalp punch biopsies and peripheral blood were collected. From PBMCs, CD4+ and CD8+ T cells were sorted. Germline CDR1 is SGHTA and CDR2 is FQGNSA. The CDR3 runs 15 residues. The ends lost 5 bases at V and 7 bases at J; junction bases unmatched: 13.

This chain uses TRBV7-2 with TRBJ1-2; TRBD1 matches at 7 bases. Sequenced material: CD8+ T cells sorted from blood, taken at week 24, from a patient treated with tofacitinib. The source of this sequence is a human donor with alopecia areata. CDR3 sequence (DNA): TGTGCCAGCAGCGAGGGGACAGTGGTTGCCTTTGGCTACACCTTC. Protein sequence: CASSEGTVVAFGYTF.